This TCR beta chain was sequenced during a study of blood T cell repertoires in COVID-19. Across the study: Researchers got acute and convalescent COVID-19 samples from the United States, Italy and Spain.

In the authors' methods: Estimates of nucleated cell counts were drawn from the amplification of reference gene primers. TCRdb's copy holds only in-frame clones and misses some; the assay was immunoSEQ multiplex PCR. V, J and clone size derive from that table, while D and trimming were established from the DNA sequence. This sample has 150,000 to 180,000 clones, with about 79% found just once. Trimming at V came to 2 bases and at J to 0 bases, leaving 5 bases not matched to a gene. Per germline, CDR1 WNHNN and CDR2 SYGVQD (reference sequence). This CDR3 is 17 amino acids long. Sequencing was carried out using peripheral blood. The TCR originated in a woman aged 55-69 years with acute or convalescent COVID-19. V and J are TRBV10-1 and TRBJ2-1, with TRBD2 identical over 9 bases. This CDR3 reads CASSEVTSGRSYNEQFF. CDR3 DNA: TGCGCCAGCAGTGAGGTGACTAGCGGTCGCTCCTACAATGAGCAGTTCTTC.